Presented here are 25 T cell receptor beta chains from one specimen sequenced in a study of T-cell reconstitution after alpha-beta-depleted transplantation in children. As it was prepared, the TCRbeta library received unique molecular identifiers. TCRdb recomputed calls from the PCR reads with MiXCR, one row per CDR3 protein. The table has hundreds of thousands of distinct CDR3 sequences, 15% to 20% seen once. This specimen was PBMCs, mostly from graft donor cells, taken 360 days after TCRalphabeta/CD19-depleted stem cell transplant. The source is a male patient between 5 and 17 years old who had a stem cell transplant for acute lymphoblastic leukemia, so the T cells may come from the graft donor.

The sample holds many counts of this clonotype. This chain joins TRBV11-2 and TRBJ2-1, with TRBD2 as a possible D gene (5 bases). CDR1 SGHAT and CDR2 FQNNGV come from the germline V gene. The CDR3 totals 13 residues. V was cut by 5 bases and J by 2 bases, with 7 bases left in between. This CDR3 is CASSTGTYNEQFF. In nucleotides, the CDR3 is TGTGCCAGCAGCACCGGGACCTACAATGAGCAGTTCTTC.

This clonotype was found a few times. The rearrangement joins TRBV7-3 to TRBJ2-2; D gene unclear. Germline assignment: CDR1 SGHTA and CDR2 FQGTGA. CDR3 length equals 15 residues. V was cut by 0 bases and J by 2 bases, with 7 bases left in between. Here the CDR3 reads CASSLTPTNTGELFF. The CDR3, as DNA: TGTGCCAGCAGCTTAACTCCCACAAACACCGGGGAGCTGTTTTTT.

This clonotype showed up just a few times. The chain recombines TRBV15 with TRBJ2-7; the D gene could be TRBD1 or TRBD2 (5 bases each). This CDR3 has 15 residues. Germline CDR1 LNHNV, CDR2 YYDKDF (reference sequence). V lost 2 bases and J 3 bases, leaving 14 bases between the germline ends. The CDR3 DNA reads TGTGCCACCAGCAGAACCTTGGGACCGCTCTACGAGCAGTACTTC. It yields the protein CATSRTLGPLYEQYF.

This clonotype was observed many times. The chain uses TRBV6-5 and TRBJ1-1; D ambiguous. The germline gives CDR1 MNHEY, CDR2 SVGAGI. The ends were cut back, 2 bases at V and 6 bases at J, with 10 bases in the middle. This CDR3 comprises 13 residues. DNA for the CDR3: TGTGCCAGCAGTTACGTGCGGGTATCTGAAGCTTTCTTT. Its protein is CASSYVRVSEAFF.

This clonotype was counted many times. The gene calls are TRBV11-2 and TRBJ2-1; TRBD2 aligns across 8 bases. V dropped 3 bases and J dropped 4; count of bases not matched to a gene: 5. The CDR3 is made up of 15 amino acids. Germline assignment: CDR1 SGHAT and CDR2 FQNNGV. The CDR3 DNA is TGTGCCAGCAGCTTCAGGCTAGCGGGTTACAATGAGCAGTTCTTC. Translated, it gives CASSFRLAGYNEQFF.

This clonotype was counted between two and nine times. V gene TRBV12-5 combines with J gene TRBJ1-2, with D unresolved. V was cut by 0 bases and J by 8 bases, with 10 bases left in between. The CDR3 consists of 13 residues. Looked up from germline, CDR1 is LGHNT and CDR2 is FRNRAP. The CDR3 reads CASGLVRGKGYTF. The CDR3 region has the DNA TGTGCTAGTGGTTTGGTAAGAGGCAAGGGCTACACCTTC.

The CDR3 spells CASSAGTVSYNEQFF. The CDR3 DNA is TGCGCCAGCAGCGCCGGGACTGTCTCCTACAATGAGCAGTTCTTC. The chain has TRBV5-1 and TRBJ2-1, with TRBD2 as a possible D gene (6 bases). This CDR3 region has 15 residues. V was pared by 4 bases and J by 0 bases, with 11 bases between. CDR1 SGHRS and CDR2 YFSETQ come from the germline V gene.

This clonotype showed up just a few times. This chain joins TRBV4-1 and TRBJ1-6; possible D gene TRBD1, 5 bases. The V gene lost 0 bases and the J gene lost 8 bases, with 14 bases spanning the gap. Germline CDR1 reads MGHRA; CDR2 reads YSYEKL. The CDR3 contains 16 residues. CDR3 DNA sequence: TGCGCCAGCAGCCAAGAGACTGGCAGGGTGGATTCACCCCTCCACTTT. Translation: CASSQETGRVDSPLHF.

A few counts support this clonotype. The genes are TRBV29-1 and TRBJ1-1, with a weak D call TRBD1 (5 bases). The CDR3 is made up of 16 amino acids. Looked up from germline, CDR1 is SQVTM and CDR2 is ANQGSEA. The V end was cut by 1 base, the J end by 0 bases, with 15 bases between. CDR3 bases: TGCAGCGTTGAAGTTATGAGGGGTGCGGTGAACACTGAAGCTTTCTTT. This gives the protein CSVEVMRGAVNTEAFF.

The V gene is TRBV5-1, the J gene TRBJ2-1; the match to TRBD2 covers 7 bases. With V trimmed by 1 base and J by 2 bases, 6 bases remained unmatched. CDR3 length: 16 amino acids. The germline CDR1 and CDR2 sequences are SGHRS and YFSETQ. The CDR3 loop is CASSLPLAATYNEQFF. CDR3 DNA: TGCGCCAGCAGCTTGCCCCTAGCGGCTACCTACAATGAGCAGTTCTTC. The full variable domain, rest sourced from reference TRBV5-1 and TRBJ2-1, is KAGVTQTPRYLIKTRGQQVTLSCSPISGHRSVSWYQQTPGQGLQFLFEYFSETQRNKGNFPGRFSGRQFSNSRSEMNVSTLELGDSALYLCASSLPLAATYNEQFFGPGTRLTVL.

The chain employs TRBV3-1 and TRBJ2-4; D unresolved. With 0 bases removed from V and 4 bases from J, the gap between germline ends came to 10 bases. The length of the CDR3 is 15 residues. Germline V gene sequence: CDR1 LGHDT, CDR2 YNNKEL (reference sequence). The CDR3 spells CASSQDRPRKNIQYF. CDR3 DNA sequence: TGTGCCAGCAGCCAAGATCGGCCACGTAAAAACATTCAGTACTTC.

The chain employs TRBV11-2 and TRBJ2-7; the match to TRBD2 covers 8 bases. V dropped 8 bases and J dropped 6; count of bases not matched to a gene: 9. The CDR3 sequence is 13 residues long. The germline gives CDR1 SGHAT, CDR2 FQNNGV. CDR3 nucleotide sequence: TGTGCCAGCTTGACGGGGGGGTTGACCGAGCAGTACTTC. It yields the protein CASLTGGLTEQYF.

The chain is built from TRBV20-1 and TRBJ2-7, with D possibly TRBD1 on 6 matching bases. Germline V gives CDR1 DFQATT, CDR2 SNEGSKA (reference sequence). There are 14 residues in the CDR3. Trimming shortened V by 6 bases and J by 1 base, and 16 bases separated the two germline ends. This chain's CDR3 is CSAGRSTGSYEQYF. Here the CDR3 DNA reads TGCAGTGCAGGGCGCAGTACAGGGTCCTACGAGCAGTACTTC.

This sequence joins TRBV6-5 and TRBJ1-5; weak D call: TRBD1 (5 bases). CDR3 length: 16 amino acids. V dropped 2 bases and J dropped 0 bases, with 11 bases sitting between them. Germline-derived CDR1 and CDR2 are MNHEY and SVGAGI. CDR3 loop: CASSYSWQGSNQPQHF. In nucleotides, the CDR3 is TGTGCCAGCAGTTACAGCTGGCAGGGTAGCAATCAGCCCCAGCATTTT.

V gene TRBV9 combines with J gene TRBJ2-3; D unresolved. Germline V lookup: CDR1 SGDLS, CDR2 YYNGEE. The V end was cut by 0 bases, the J end by 9 bases, with 8 bases between. The CDR3 spans 12 residues. The CDR3 protein is CASSVGEATQYF. The CDR3 coding sequence is TGTGCCAGCAGCGTAGGAGAGGCGACGCAGTATTTT.

This clonotype has only a few counts. This chain uses TRBV7-8 with TRBJ1-4; 7 bases match TRBD1. Per germline, CDR1 SGHVS and CDR2 FQNEAQ. CDR3 length: 15 residues. The V segment lost 5 bases and the J segment 10 bases; nucleotides outside the gene matches: 13. CDR3 in amino acids: CASSPRDRPPRKLFF. The CDR3 bases are TGTGCCAGCAGCCCCCGGGACAGACCTCCCCGAAAACTGTTTTTT.

The chain links TRBV24-1 to TRBJ2-3; 10 bases align to TRBD2. The V segment lost 4 bases and the J segment 7 bases; nucleotides outside the gene matches: 22. The CDR3 is 20 amino acids. Germline assignment: CDR1 KGHDR and CDR2 SFDVKD. The CDR3 sequence is CATSESRGARSGRTSYTQYF. The CDR3 DNA reads TGTGCCACCAGTGAATCGAGAGGGGCGCGTAGCGGGAGGACCAGTTATACGCAGTATTTT.

The chain joins TRBV20-1 to TRBJ2-7, with 11 bases fitting TRBD1. The ends lost 4 bases at V and 3 bases at J; junction bases unmatched: 8. This CDR3 is built from 15 residues. Germline CDR1 is DFQATT and CDR2 is SNEGSKA (reference sequence). In nucleotides, the CDR3 is TGCAGTGCTACAAACCGGGACAGGGGGTTCTACGAGCAGTACTTC. This codes for CSATNRDRGFYEQYF.

This clonotype was seen only once. The rearrangement uses TRBV25-1 and TRBJ1-1, with 9 bases matching TRBD1. Looked up from germline, CDR1 is MGHDK and CDR2 is SYGVNS. The CDR3 sequence is 16 residues long. V gave up 4 bases and J gave up 4 bases; unmatched junction bases: 10. DNA of the CDR3: TGTGCCAGCAGTGCCCGGGACAGGGATATTGCCACTGAAGCTTTCTTT. Its translation is CASSARDRDIATEAFF.

This chain connects TRBV5-1 to TRBJ2-1; D remains unclear. Per germline, CDR1 SGHRS and CDR2 YFSETQ. Trimming shortened V by 7 bases and J by 12 bases, and 14 bases separated the two germline ends. The CDR3 is 11 residues long. CDR3 sequence (DNA): TGCGCCAGCCGATATATCCTTGGGCAGTTCTTC. As protein: CASRYILGQFF.

This chain connects TRBV12-3 or TRBV12-4 to TRBJ1-2; weak D call: TRBD1 (5 bases). The germline V and J ends were trimmed by 1 base and 4 bases, with 10 bases remaining between them. There are 14 residues in the CDR3. Here the CDR3 reads CASSLGQGPYGYTF. The CDR3 coding sequence is TGTGCCAGCAGTTTAGGGCAGGGACCCTATGGCTACACCTTC.

This clonotype has at least ten counts. The chain couples TRBV10-3 to TRBJ2-7; D is tentatively TRBD1 or TRBD2 (5 bases each). Germline lookup yields CDR1 ENHRY and CDR2 SYGVKD. The CDR3 runs to 15 residues. Trimming cost V 5 bases and J 0 bases, with 14 bases left between them. CDR3 protein: CAISTQGRSSYEQYF. CDR3 sequence (DNA): TGTGCCATCAGTACCCAGGGACGGAGCTCCTACGAGCAGTACTTC.

The chain has TRBV27 and TRBJ1-2, with TRBD1 as a possible D gene (5 bases). CDR1 is MNHEY and CDR2 is SMNVEV in the germline V gene (reference sequence). CDR3 size: 11 residues. The ends were cut back, 8 bases at V and 4 bases at J, with 8 bases in the middle. CDR3 loop: CASLQGYGYTF. The CDR3 DNA reads as TGTGCCAGCCTGCAGGGCTATGGCTACACCTTC.

This rearrangement joins TRBV12-3 or TRBV12-4 to TRBJ2-1; D might be TRBD1 or TRBD2, each matching 5 bases. The CDR3 consists of 14 residues. Trimming took 6 bases from V and 5 from J, leaving 14 bases between them. For the CDR3, the DNA is TGTGCCAGCAGCCACTCCGGGACCCACAATGAGCAGTTCTTC. This encodes CASSHSGTHNEQFF.

The chain has TRBV27 and TRBJ2-5, with 7 nucleotides matching TRBD1. The germline V gene has CDR1 MNHEY and CDR2 SMNVEV (reference sequence). Trimming removed 6 bases from V and 0 bases from J; junction bases left unmatched: 13. The CDR3 sequence is 17 residues long. DNA for the CDR3: TGTGCCAGCAGCCGATCTCCGGGACAGCCCGACCAAGAGACCCAGTACTTC. Amino acid sequence: CASSRSPGQPDQETQYF.